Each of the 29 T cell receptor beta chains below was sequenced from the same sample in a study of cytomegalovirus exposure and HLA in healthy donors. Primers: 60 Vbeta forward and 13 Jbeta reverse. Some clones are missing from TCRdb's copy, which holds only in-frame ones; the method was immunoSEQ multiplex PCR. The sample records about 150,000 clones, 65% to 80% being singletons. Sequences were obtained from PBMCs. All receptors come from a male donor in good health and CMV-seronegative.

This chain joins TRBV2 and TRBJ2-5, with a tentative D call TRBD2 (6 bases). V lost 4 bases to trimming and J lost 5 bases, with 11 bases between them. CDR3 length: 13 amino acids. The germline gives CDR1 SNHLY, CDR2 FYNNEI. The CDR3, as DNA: TGTGCCAGCAGTGCTCTAGCGTCGGAGACCCAGTACTTC. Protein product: CASSALASETQYF. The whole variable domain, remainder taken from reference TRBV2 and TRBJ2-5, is EPEVTQTPSHQVTQMGQEVILRCVPISNHLYFYWYRQILGQKVEFLVSFYNNEISEKSEIFDDQFSVERPDGSNFTLKIRSTKLEDSAMYFCASSALASETQYFGPGTRLLVL.

The CDR3 spells CSVAPGAGLGQETQYF. The CDR3 bases are TGCAGCGTTGCCCCGGGAGCAGGATTAGGGCAAGAGACCCAGTACTTC. The J gene is TRBJ2-5, the V gene TRBV29-1, with D tentatively TRBD2 (6 bases). V lost 4 bases and J lost 2, with 20 bases in between. CDR3 length: 16 amino acids. Germline V gene lookup returns CDR1 SQVTM and CDR2 ANQGSEA. The whole variable domain, remainder taken from reference TRBV29-1 and TRBJ2-5, is SAVISQKPSRDICQRGTSLTIQCQVDSQVTMMFWYRQQPGQSLTLIATANQGSEATYESGFVIDKFPISRPNLTFSTLTVSNMSPEDSSIYLCSVAPGAGLGQETQYFGPGTRLLVL.

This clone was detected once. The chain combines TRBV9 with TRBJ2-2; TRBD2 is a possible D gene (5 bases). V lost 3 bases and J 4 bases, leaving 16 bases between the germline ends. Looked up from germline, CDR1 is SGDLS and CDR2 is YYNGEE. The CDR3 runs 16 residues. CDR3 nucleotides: TGTGCCAGCAGCGCCGAAGGAGAAGGAGGCACCGGGGAGCTGTTTTTT. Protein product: CASSAEGEGGTGELFF.

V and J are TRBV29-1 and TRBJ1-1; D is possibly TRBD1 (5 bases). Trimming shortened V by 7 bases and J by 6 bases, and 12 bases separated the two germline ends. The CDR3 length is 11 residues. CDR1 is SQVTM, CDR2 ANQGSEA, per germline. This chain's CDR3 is CSGGVGPEAFF. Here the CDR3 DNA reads TGCAGCGGGGGCGTTGGGCCTGAAGCTTTCTTT.

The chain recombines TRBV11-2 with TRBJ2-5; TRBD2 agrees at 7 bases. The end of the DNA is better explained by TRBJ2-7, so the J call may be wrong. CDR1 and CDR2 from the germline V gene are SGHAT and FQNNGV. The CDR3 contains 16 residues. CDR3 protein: CASSLFAGEGPYEQYF. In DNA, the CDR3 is TGTGCCAGCAGCTTGTTTGCGGGGGAGGGTCCCTACGAGCAGTACTTC.

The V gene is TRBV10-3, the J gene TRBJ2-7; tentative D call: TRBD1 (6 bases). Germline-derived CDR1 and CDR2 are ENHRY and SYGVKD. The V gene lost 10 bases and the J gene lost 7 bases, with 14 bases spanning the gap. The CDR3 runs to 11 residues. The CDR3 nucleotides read TGTGCCACCACAGGGTTTGAAGAGCAGTACTTC. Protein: CATTGFEEQYF.

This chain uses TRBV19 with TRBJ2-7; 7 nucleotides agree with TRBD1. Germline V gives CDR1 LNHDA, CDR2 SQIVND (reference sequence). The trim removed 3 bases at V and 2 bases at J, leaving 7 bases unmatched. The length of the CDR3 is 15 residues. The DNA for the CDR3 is TGTGCCAGTAGTATTGCGTTGGGACAGCCCTACGAGCAGTACTTC. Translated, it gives CASSIALGQPYEQYF.

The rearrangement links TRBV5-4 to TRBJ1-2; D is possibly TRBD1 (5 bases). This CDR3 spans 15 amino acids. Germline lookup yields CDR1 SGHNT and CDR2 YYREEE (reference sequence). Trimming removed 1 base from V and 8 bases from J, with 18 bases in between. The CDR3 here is CASSLTGTKLEGYTF. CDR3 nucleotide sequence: TGTGCCAGCAGCTTGACAGGAACGAAGCTAGAGGGCTACACCTTC.

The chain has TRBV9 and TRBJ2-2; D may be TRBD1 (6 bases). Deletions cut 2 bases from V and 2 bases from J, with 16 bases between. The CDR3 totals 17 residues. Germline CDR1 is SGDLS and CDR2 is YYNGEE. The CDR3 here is CASSVGSGTSNTGELFF. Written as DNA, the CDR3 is TGTGCCAGCAGCGTCGGTTCAGGGACAAGTAACACCGGGGAGCTGTTTTTT. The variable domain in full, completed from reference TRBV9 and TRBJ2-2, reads DSGVTQTPKHLITATGQRVTLRCSPRSGDLSVYWYQQSLDQGLQFLIQYYNGEERAKGNILERFSAQQFPDLHSELNLSSLELGDSALYFCASSVGSGTSNTGELFFGEGSRLTVL.

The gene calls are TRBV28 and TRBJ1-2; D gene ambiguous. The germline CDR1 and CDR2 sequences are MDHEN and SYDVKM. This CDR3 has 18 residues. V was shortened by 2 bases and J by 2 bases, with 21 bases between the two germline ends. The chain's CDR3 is CASSLNFIRRGYNYGYTF. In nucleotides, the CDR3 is TGTGCCAGCAGTTTAAATTTCATTCGTCGGGGTTACAACTATGGCTACACCTTC.

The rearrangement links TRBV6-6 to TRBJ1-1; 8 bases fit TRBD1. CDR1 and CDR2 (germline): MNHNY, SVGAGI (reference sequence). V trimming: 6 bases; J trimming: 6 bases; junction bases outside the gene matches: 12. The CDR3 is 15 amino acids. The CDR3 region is CASSDDGQGGPEAFF. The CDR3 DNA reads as TGTGCCAGCAGCGACGATGGACAGGGTGGACCTGAAGCTTTCTTT.

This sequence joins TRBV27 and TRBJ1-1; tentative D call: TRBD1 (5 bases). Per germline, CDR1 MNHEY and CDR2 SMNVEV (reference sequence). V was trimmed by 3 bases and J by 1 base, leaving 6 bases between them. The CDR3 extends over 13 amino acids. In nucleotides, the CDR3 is TGTGCCAGCAGTTTCGGGGGGAACACTGAAGCTTTCTTT. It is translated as CASSFGGNTEAFF.

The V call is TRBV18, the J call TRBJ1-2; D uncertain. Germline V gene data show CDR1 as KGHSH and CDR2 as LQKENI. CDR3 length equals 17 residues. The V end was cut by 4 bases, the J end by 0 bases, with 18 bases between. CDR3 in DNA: TGTGCCAGCTCACTTGCCGCCGGTCGCCTCACTAACTATGGCTACACCTTC. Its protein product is CASSLAAGRLTNYGYTF.

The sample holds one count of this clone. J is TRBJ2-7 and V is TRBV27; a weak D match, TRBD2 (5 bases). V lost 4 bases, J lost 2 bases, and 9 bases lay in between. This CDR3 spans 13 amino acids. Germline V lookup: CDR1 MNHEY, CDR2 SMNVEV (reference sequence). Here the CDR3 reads CASSWTPAYEQYF. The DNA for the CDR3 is TGTGCCAGCAGTTGGACTCCAGCCTACGAGCAGTACTTC.

This CDR3 is CASRIDGNSGNTIYF. CDR3 nucleotide sequence: TGTGCCAGCAGAATCGACGGGAACTCTGGAAACACCATATATTTT. V gene TRBV7-9 combines with J gene TRBJ1-3; D is undetermined. Trimming took 6 bases from V and 0 from J, leaving 12 bases between them. The CDR3 is 15 residues long. Per germline, CDR1 SEHNR and CDR2 FQNEAQ (reference sequence).

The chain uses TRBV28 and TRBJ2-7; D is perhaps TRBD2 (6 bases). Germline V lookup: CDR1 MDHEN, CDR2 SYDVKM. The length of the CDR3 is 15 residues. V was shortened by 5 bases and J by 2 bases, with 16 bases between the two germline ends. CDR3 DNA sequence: TGTGCCAGCAGTGCACAAACTACGGGAGCCTACGAGCAGTACTTC. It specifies CASSAQTTGAYEQYF.

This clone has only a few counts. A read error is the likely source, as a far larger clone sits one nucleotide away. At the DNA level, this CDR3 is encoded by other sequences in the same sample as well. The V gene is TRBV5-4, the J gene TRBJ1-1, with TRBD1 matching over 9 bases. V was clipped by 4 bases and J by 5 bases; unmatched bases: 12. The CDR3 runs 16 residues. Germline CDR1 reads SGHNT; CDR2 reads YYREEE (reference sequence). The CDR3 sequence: CASSAMTGGKGTEAFF. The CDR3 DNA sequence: TGTGCCAGCAGCGCTATGACAGGGGGAAAGGGGACTGAAGCTTTCTTT.

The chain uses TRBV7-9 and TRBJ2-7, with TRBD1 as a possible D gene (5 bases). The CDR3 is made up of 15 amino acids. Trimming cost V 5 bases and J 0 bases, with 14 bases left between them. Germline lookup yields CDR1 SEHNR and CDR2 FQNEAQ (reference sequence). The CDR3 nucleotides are TGTGCCAGCAGCCGTGACAGATACACCTCCTACGAGCAGTACTTC. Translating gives CASSRDRYTSYEQYF.

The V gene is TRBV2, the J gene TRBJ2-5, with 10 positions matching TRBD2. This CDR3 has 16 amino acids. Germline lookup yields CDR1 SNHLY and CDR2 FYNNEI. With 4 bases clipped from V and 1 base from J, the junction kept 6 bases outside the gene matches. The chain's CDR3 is CASSAQGTSVQETQYF. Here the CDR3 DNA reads TGTGCCAGCAGTGCACAAGGGACTAGCGTCCAAGAGACCCAGTACTTC.

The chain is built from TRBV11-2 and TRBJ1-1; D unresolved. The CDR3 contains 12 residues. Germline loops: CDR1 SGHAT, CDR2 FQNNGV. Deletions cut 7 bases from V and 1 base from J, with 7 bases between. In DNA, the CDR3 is TGTGCCAGCACCCCGGGGAACACTGAAGCTTTCTTT. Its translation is CASTPGNTEAFF.

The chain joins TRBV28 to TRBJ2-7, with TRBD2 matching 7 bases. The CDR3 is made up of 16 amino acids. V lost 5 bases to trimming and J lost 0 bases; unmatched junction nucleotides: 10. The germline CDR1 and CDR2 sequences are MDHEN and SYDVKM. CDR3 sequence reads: CASSPHPGLFSYEQYF. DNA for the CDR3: TGTGCCAGCAGTCCCCACCCGGGACTATTCTCCTACGAGCAGTACTTC.

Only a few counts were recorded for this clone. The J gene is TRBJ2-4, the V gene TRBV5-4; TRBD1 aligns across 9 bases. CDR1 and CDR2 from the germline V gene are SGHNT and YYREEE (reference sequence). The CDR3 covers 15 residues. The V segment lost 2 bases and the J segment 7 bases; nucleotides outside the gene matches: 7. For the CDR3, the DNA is TGTGCCAGCAGCTTCGGAGACAGGGGGTATAACATTCAGTACTTC. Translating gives CASSFGDRGYNIQYF. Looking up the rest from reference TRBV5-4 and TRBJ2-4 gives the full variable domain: ETGVTQSPTHLIKTRGQQVTLRCSSQSGHNTVSWYQQALGQGPQFIFQYYREEENGRGNFPPRFSGLQFPNYSSELNVNALELDDSALYLCASSFGDRGYNIQYFGAGTRLSVL.

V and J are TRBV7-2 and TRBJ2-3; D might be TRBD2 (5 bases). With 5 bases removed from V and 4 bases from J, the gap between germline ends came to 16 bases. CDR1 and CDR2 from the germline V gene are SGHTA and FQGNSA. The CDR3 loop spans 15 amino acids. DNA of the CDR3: TGTGCCAGCAGCCCTTCGCTAGCCATGGCAGATACGCAGTATTTT. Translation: CASSPSLAMADTQYF.

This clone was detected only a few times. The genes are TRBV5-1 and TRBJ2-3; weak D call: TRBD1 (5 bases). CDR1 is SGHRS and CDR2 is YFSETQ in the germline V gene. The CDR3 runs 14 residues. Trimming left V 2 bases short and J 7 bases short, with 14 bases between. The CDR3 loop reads CASSFVGRQNTQYF. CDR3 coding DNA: TGCGCCAGCAGCTTTGTCGGGCGACAGAATACGCAGTATTTT.

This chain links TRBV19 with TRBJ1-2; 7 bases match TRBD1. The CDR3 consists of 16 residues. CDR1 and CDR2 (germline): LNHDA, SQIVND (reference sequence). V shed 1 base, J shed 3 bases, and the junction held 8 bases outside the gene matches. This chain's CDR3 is CASSIGTGLPYYGYTF. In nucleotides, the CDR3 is TGTGCCAGTAGTATAGGGACAGGCCTACCTTACTATGGCTACACCTTC.

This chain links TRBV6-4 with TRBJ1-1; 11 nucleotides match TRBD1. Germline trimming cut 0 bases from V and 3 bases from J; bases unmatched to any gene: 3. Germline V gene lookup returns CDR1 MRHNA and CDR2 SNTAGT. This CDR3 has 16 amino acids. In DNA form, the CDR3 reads TGTGCCAGCAGTGACTCGAGGGACAGGGGGGACACTGAAGCTTTCTTT. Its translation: CASSDSRDRGDTEAFF.

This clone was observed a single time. CDR3 residues: CSARAAAQYF. For the CDR3, the DNA is TGCAGTGCTAGAGCGGCGGCCCAGTACTTC. The rearrangement links TRBV20-1 to TRBJ2-5; D unclear. The CDR3 contains 10 residues. Between the trimmed V and J ends, which lost 1 base and 9 bases, there was a span of 6 bases. The germline V gene has CDR1 DFQATT and CDR2 SNEGSKA (reference sequence).

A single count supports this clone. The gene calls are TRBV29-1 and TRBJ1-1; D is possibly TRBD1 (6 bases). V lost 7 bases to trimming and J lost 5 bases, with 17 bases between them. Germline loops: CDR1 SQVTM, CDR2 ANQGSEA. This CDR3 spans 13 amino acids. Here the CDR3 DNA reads TGCAGCGGGCGAGGGGGGGGAGATACTGAAGCTTTCTTT. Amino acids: CSGRGGGDTEAFF. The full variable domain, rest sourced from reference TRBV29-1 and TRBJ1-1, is SAVISQKPSRDICQRGTSLTIQCQVDSQVTMMFWYRQQPGQSLTLIATANQGSEATYESGFVIDKFPISRPNLTFSTLTVSNMSPEDSSIYLCSGRGGGDTEAFFGQGTRLTVV.

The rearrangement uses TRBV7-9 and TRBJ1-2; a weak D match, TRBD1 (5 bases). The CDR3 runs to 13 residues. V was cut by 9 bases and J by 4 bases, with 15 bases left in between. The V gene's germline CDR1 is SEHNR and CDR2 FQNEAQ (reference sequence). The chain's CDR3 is CARIFSGFYGYTF. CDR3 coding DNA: TGTGCCAGAATATTCTCAGGGTTCTATGGCTACACCTTC.